The entry that follows covers one T cell receptor beta chain sequence. Assay used: immunoSEQ multiplex PCR; TCRdb lists only in-frame clones, some missing. The top ten clones hold less than 2.5% of a sample with about 310,000 clones, 80% to 90% of them seen once. These data originate in a study of blood T cell repertoires in COVID-19. Trimming stripped 0 bases from V and 3 bases from J, with 7 bases between. The CDR3 consists of 14 residues. Germline V gives CDR1 SGHKS, CDR2 YYEKEE (reference sequence). The genes are TRBV5-5 and TRBJ2-1; D might be TRBD1 (5 bases). The receptor was derived from a man in his thirties or forties who had recovered from COVID-19. The specimen sequenced was PBMCs or T cells enriched from blood (not recorded which). The CDR3 coding sequence is TGTGCCAGCAGCTTGGACAGGAGCTACAATGAGCAGTTCTTC. It translates to CASSLDRSYNEQFF.